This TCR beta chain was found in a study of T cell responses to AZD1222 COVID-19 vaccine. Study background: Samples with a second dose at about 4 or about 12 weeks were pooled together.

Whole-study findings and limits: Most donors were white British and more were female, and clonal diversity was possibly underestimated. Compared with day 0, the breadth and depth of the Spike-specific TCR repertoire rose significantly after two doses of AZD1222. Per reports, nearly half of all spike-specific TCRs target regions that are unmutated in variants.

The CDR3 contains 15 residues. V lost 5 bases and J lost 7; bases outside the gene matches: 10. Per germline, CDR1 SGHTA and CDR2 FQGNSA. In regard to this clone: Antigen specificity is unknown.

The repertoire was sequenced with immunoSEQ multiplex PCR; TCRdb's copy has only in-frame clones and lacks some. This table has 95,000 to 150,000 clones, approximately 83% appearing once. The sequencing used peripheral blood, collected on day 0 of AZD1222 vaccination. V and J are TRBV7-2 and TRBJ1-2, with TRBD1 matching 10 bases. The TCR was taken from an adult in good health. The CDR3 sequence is CASSAQSGTGVGYTF. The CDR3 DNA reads TGTGCCAGCAGCGCTCAATCCGGGACAGGGGTTGGCTACACCTTC. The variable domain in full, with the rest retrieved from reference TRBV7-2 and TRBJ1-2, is GAGVSQSPSNKVTEKGKDVELRCDPISGHTALYWYRQSLGQGLEFLIYFQGNSAPDKSGLPSDRFSAERTGGSVSTLTIQRTQQEDSAVYLCASSAQSGTGVGYTFGSGTRLTVV.